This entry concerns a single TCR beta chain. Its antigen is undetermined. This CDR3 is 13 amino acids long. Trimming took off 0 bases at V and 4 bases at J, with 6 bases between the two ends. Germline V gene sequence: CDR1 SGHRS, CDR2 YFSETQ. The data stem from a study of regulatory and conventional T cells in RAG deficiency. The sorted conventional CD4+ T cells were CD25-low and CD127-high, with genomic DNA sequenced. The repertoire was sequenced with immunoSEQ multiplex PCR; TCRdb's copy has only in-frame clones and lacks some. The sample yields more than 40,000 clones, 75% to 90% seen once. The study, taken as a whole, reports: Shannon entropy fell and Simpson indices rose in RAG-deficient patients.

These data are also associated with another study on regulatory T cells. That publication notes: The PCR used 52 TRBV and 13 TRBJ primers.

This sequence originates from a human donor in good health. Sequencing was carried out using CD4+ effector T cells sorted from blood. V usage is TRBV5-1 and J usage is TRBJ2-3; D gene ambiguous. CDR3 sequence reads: CASSLASADTQYF. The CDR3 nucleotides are TGCGCCAGCAGCTTGGCCTCGGCAGATACGCAGTATTTT.